The 25 T cell receptor beta chains below come from one sample, sequenced in a study of T-cell memory formation after mild COVID-19. TCRdb reanalysed the 5' RACE reads using MiXCR and keeps one entry per CDR3 protein. The data show about 300,000 distinct CDR3 sequences, approximately 19% seen once. The sequenced sample consisted of PBMCs or a T cell subset sorted from them (not recorded which). These receptors came from a young man who had mild COVID-19 (a few samples of this study predate the infection). Cell type and time point are not known.

The CDR3 nucleotides are TGTGCCAGCAGCGACAACAGGGGAAAGGGCGAGCAGTACGTC. This encodes CASSDNRGKGEQYV. The chain joins TRBV7-2 to TRBJ2-7, with 7 bases matching TRBD1. The CDR3 consists of 14 residues. Germline V lookup: CDR1 SGHTA, CDR2 FQGNSA. The V gene end was trimmed by 5 bases and the J gene end by 6 bases; junction bases not matched to a gene: 10.

This chain joins TRBV20-1 and TRBJ1-6; 12 nucleotides align to TRBD1. V gave up 6 bases and J gave up 10 bases; unmatched junction bases: 4. Germline assignment: CDR1 DFQATT and CDR2 SNEGSKA (reference sequence). There are 13 residues in the CDR3. The CDR3 protein is CSAPGQGASPLHF. CDR3 sequence (DNA): TGCAGTGCCCCGGGACAGGGGGCCTCACCCCTCCACTTT.

This clonotype has a handful of counts. The chain joins TRBV4-3 to TRBJ2-2; 7 bases map to TRBD1. This CDR3 has 14 residues. Trimming at V came to 6 bases and at J to 2 bases, leaving 3 bases not matched to a gene. Germline V CDR1 and CDR2: LGHNA, YSLEER. CDR3 sequence reads: CASRQGSNTGELFF. CDR3 DNA: TGCGCCAGCAGACAGGGGTCCAACACCGGGGAGCTGTTTTTT.

This clonotype was found a few times. Relative to the germline gene, one junction end is altered; a read error may explain this. This sequence joins TRBV7-9 and TRBJ2-3; a possible D gene is TRBD1 (6 bases). CDR3 length: 12 residues. From germline, CDR1 is SEHNR and CDR2 FQNEAQ (reference sequence). This CDR3 is CASSFGGPEKDF. DNA for the CDR3: TGTGCCAGCAGCTTTGGGGGCCCTGAGAAGGATTTT.

This clonotype was found a few times. J is TRBJ1-1 and V is TRBV2; D possibly corresponds to TRBD1 (5 bases). Germline-derived CDR1 and CDR2 are SNHLY and FYNNEI. The V end was cut by 1 base, the J end by 3 bases, with 6 bases between. The CDR3 sequence is 13 residues long. The CDR3 region is CASSEGGDTEAFF. Written as DNA, the CDR3 is TGTGCCAGCAGTGAAGGGGGGGACACTGAAGCTTTCTTT.

At least ten counts were recorded for this clonotype. This chain joins TRBV12-3 or TRBV12-4 and TRBJ1-5; 7 positions match TRBD1. The J segment lost 5 bases and the V segment lost 4 bases, leaving 2 bases of the junction unmatched. The CDR3 is made up of 13 amino acids. As DNA, the CDR3 is TGTGCCAGCAGTTCCGACAGGGATCAGCCCCAGCATTTT. This translates into CASSSDRDQPQHF.

The rearrangement joins TRBV7-2 to TRBJ1-2, with D perhaps matching TRBD1 (5 bases). Per germline, CDR1 SGHTA and CDR2 FQGNSA. Between the trimmed V and J ends, which lost 5 bases and 4 bases, there was a span of 14 bases. The CDR3 is 14 residues long. CDR3 in DNA: TGTGCCAGCAGCCCCGGGGGGATGATCTATGGCTACACCTTC. Protein product: CASSPGGMIYGYTF.

The chain uses TRBV5-6 and TRBJ1-1; D is perhaps TRBD1 (5 bases). CDR3 length: 14 amino acids. The germline gives CDR1 SGHDT, CDR2 YYEEEE. Between the trimmed V and J ends, which lost 5 bases and 0 bases, there was a span of 11 bases. CDR3 coding DNA: TGTGCCAGCAGGCCCGGGACTGTGAACACTGAAGCTTTCTTT. Protein product: CASRPGTVNTEAFF.

V and J are TRBV6-5 and TRBJ2-3, with TRBD1 identical over 7 bases. CDR3 size: 13 residues. CDR1 and CDR2 from the germline V gene are MNHEY and SVGAGI. The trim removed 7 bases at V and 0 bases at J, leaving 1 base unmatched. CDR3 region: CASKTGSTDTQYF. CDR3 nucleotides: TGTGCCAGCAAGACAGGGAGCACAGATACGCAGTATTTT.

This clonotype was seen a few times. The rearrangement uses TRBV6-6 and TRBJ1-1; D unresolved. Trimming removed 6 bases at V and 4 bases at J, with 15 bases between. Germline values: CDR1 MNHNY, CDR2 SVGAGI (reference sequence). The CDR3 contains 14 residues. CDR3 residues: CASRTPPGGTEAFF. CDR3 nucleotides: TGTGCCAGCAGGACCCCTCCGGGTGGCACTGAAGCTTTCTTT.

The chain links TRBV2 to TRBJ2-5, with D perhaps TRBD1 or TRBD2 (6 bases each). Trimming left V 7 bases short and J 1 base short, with 10 bases between. Germline V gene data show CDR1 as SNHLY and CDR2 as FYNNEI. CDR3 size: 13 residues. The CDR3: CASIRGGQETQYF. CDR3 bases: TGTGCCAGCATCAGGGGAGGCCAAGAGACCCAGTACTTC.

This clonotype was picked up a small number of times. The chain is built from TRBV7-8 and TRBJ2-1, with 10 bases lining up with TRBD2. With V trimmed by 5 bases and J by 6 bases, 13 bases remained unmatched. The germline V gene has CDR1 SGHVS and CDR2 FQNEAQ. The CDR3 is made up of 17 amino acids. In DNA form, the CDR3 reads TGTGCCAGCAGCCCCTCCCCAGCGGGGGGGCAAGGCAATGAGCAGTTCTTC. It codes for CASSPSPAGGQGNEQFF.

This clonotype was counted a few times. The chain employs TRBV10-3 and TRBJ1-1; the match to TRBD1 covers 10 bases. V shed 6 bases, J shed 4 bases, and the junction held 8 bases outside the gene matches. The CDR3 is 15 amino acids. Germline V gene sequence: CDR1 ENHRY, CDR2 SYGVKD. CDR3 sequence: CAIRRAGTGVTEAFF. CDR3 nucleotide sequence: TGTGCCATCAGGCGGGCCGGGACAGGGGTCACTGAAGCTTTCTTT.

J is TRBJ2-7 and V is TRBV5-5, with D perhaps matching TRBD1 (6 bases). CDR3 size: 13 residues. Germline loops: CDR1 SGHKS, CDR2 YYEKEE (reference sequence). V dropped 4 bases and J dropped 8 bases, with 16 bases sitting between them. The CDR3 sequence is CASSALTGLQQYV. CDR3 sequence (DNA): TGTGCCAGCAGCGCCCTAACAGGGTTGCAGCAGTACGTC.

This clonotype was detected a few times. The chain recombines TRBV12-3 or TRBV12-4 with TRBJ2-6; D tentatively fits TRBD1 or TRBD2 (6 bases each). The germline V and J ends were trimmed by 3 bases and 0 bases, with 24 bases remaining between them. This CDR3 has 21 amino acids. CDR3 DNA sequence: TGTGCCAGCAGTTTTATATCGGGGGTTGGGACAATCTACTCTGGGGCCAACGTCCTGACTTTC. This gives the protein CASSFISGVGTIYSGANVLTF.

V usage is TRBV11-2 and J usage is TRBJ1-1; a weak D match, TRBD1 (6 bases). The CDR3 spans 14 residues. The V end was cut by 6 bases, the J end by 4 bases, with 15 bases between. The V gene's germline CDR1 is SGHAT and CDR2 FQNNGV. The CDR3 bases are TGTGCCAGCAGTTTCCACAGGGAGAGCACTGAAGCTTTCTTT. As protein: CASSFHRESTEAFF. The full variable domain, completed using reference TRBV11-2 and TRBJ1-1, is EAGVAQSPRYKIIEKRQSVAFWCNPISGHATLYWYQQILGQGPKLLIQFQNNGVVDDSQLPKDRFSAERLKGVDSTLKIQPAKLEDSAVYLCASSFHRESTEAFFGQGTRLTVV.

This clonotype was detected many times. In DNA, the CDR3 is TGTGCCAGCAGCTCGACAGCCGGAGGAGGCTACACCTTC. This gives the protein CASSSTAGGGYTF. The chain joins TRBV7-2 to TRBJ1-2, with D perhaps TRBD1 (5 bases). Germline CDR1 is SGHTA and CDR2 is FQGNSA. Trimming removed 4 bases at V and 8 bases at J, with 14 bases between. The CDR3 totals 13 residues.

There are a few counts of this clonotype. The chain links TRBV29-1 to TRBJ1-1, with D tentatively TRBD1 (6 bases). The CDR3 totals 13 residues. Trimming pared 6 bases from V and 1 base from J, leaving 12 bases between. The germline gives CDR1 SQVTM, CDR2 ANQGSEA. The CDR3 spells CSVKGQTNTEAFF. DNA of the CDR3: TGCAGCGTGAAGGGACAAACGAACACTGAAGCTTTCTTT.

In its sample, this clonotype was seen a few times. V is TRBV19 and J is TRBJ1-1; TRBD1 is a possible D gene (5 bases). The V gene lost 9 bases and the J gene lost 1 base, with 12 bases spanning the gap. CDR1 LNHDA and CDR2 SQIVND come from the germline V gene (reference sequence). This CDR3 has 13 residues. In DNA, the CDR3 is TGTGCCAGCCTAACGGGGCCGAACACTGAAGCTTTCTTT. It is translated as CASLTGPNTEAFF.

This clonotype was counted only a few times. The chain uses TRBV5-1 and TRBJ1-6, with a weak D call TRBD1 (5 bases). Between the trimmed V and J ends, which lost 4 bases and 13 bases, there was a span of 15 bases. Germline-derived CDR1 and CDR2 are SGHRS and YFSETQ. The CDR3 runs 13 residues. Here the CDR3 reads CASSEASGLPLHF. The CDR3 region has the DNA TGCGCCAGCAGCGAAGCGTCGGGGCTCCCCCTCCACTTT. Drawing the rest from reference TRBV5-1 and TRBJ1-6, the complete variable domain is KAGVTQTPRYLIKTRGQQVTLSCSPISGHRSVSWYQQTPGQGLQFLFEYFSETQRNKGNFPGRFSGRQFSNSRSEMNVSTLELGDSALYLCASSEASGLPLHFGNGTRLTVT.

The chain combines TRBV20-1 with TRBJ2-7, with TRBD2 matching over 14 bases. Looked up from germline, CDR1 is DFQATT and CDR2 is SNEGSKA (reference sequence). The V segment lost 5 bases and the J segment 7 bases; nucleotides outside the gene matches: 7. This CDR3 has 14 residues. The CDR3 DNA reads TGCAGTGCTCAGAGCGGGACTAGCGGGGGTGAGCAGTACGTC. It translates to CSAQSGTSGGEQYV.

This chain links TRBV2 with TRBJ2-3, with D possibly TRBD1 on 6 matching bases. The CDR3 length is 14 residues. The germline CDR1 and CDR2 sequences are SNHLY and FYNNEI. Between the trimmed V and J ends, which lost 7 bases and 1 base, there was a span of 12 bases. CDR3 DNA sequence: TGTGCCAGCACCCCGGACAGAGGCACAGATACGCAGTATTTT. Encoded protein: CASTPDRGTDTQYF.

This clonotype was seen a few times. The chain carries TRBV7-8 and TRBJ1-5; D call uncertain. Trimming cost V 1 base and J 7 bases, with 8 bases left between them. Germline loops: CDR1 SGHVS, CDR2 FQNEAQ. The CDR3 sequence is 13 residues long. The CDR3 coding sequence is TGTGCCAGCAGCTTAGTTTCCGGGCAGCCCCAGCATTTT. Encoded protein: CASSLVSGQPQHF. The entire variable domain, with the rest obtained from reference TRBV7-8 and TRBJ1-5, is as follows: GAGVSQSPRYKVAKRGQDVALRCDPISGHVSLFWYQQALGQGPEFLTYFQNEAQLDKSGLPSDRFFAERPEGSVSTLKIQRTQQEDSAVYLCASSLVSGQPQHFGDGTRLSIL.

This clonotype was seen a few times. The J gene is TRBJ2-7, the V gene TRBV5-1; 7 bases fit TRBD1. There are 14 residues in the CDR3. After removal of 9 bases from V and 3 bases from J, the junction contained 12 bases not matched to a gene. Germline V gene data show CDR1 as SGHRS and CDR2 as YFSETQ. The CDR3 spells CATIPGTEHYEQYF. The CDR3 DNA reads as TGCGCCACCATCCCGGGGACAGAACACTACGAGCAGTACTTC. The variable domain in full, completed from reference TRBV5-1 and TRBJ2-7, reads KAGVTQTPRYLIKTRGQQVTLSCSPISGHRSVSWYQQTPGQGLQFLFEYFSETQRNKGNFPGRFSGRQFSNSRSEMNVSTLELGDSALYLCATIPGTEHYEQYFGPGTRLTVT.

This clonotype was picked up a small number of times. The J gene is TRBJ2-5, the V gene TRBV4-3, with D perhaps TRBD2 (6 bases). The CDR3 covers 13 residues. Between the trimmed V and J ends, which lost 0 bases and 7 bases, there was a span of 9 bases. Germline CDR1 and CDR2: LGHNA and YSLEER. DNA of the CDR3: TGCGCCAGCAGCCAAGAGAGGAGGGGGACCCAGTACTTC. Protein product: CASSQERRGTQYF.